These 14 T cell receptor beta chains were all obtained from the same sample, sequenced in a study of T cell repertoires in aging, cancer and after chemotherapy. TRB rearrangements spanning V, D and J were amplified using mixed TRB-A/B primers. A single record per CDR3 protein comes from TCRdb applying MiXCR to the multiplex PCR reads. This table holds about 9,600 distinct CDR3 sequences, 25% to 30% found once. Peripheral blood genomic DNA, not sorted cells or RNA, was the template. Sequenced input: blood. These receptors were obtained from a human donor in good health.

In this sample, this clonotype turned up a few times. The rearrangement uses TRBV6-5 and TRBJ2-7, with 8 positions matching TRBD1. CDR1 and CDR2 (germline): MNHEY, SVGAGI. The length of the CDR3 is 15 residues. Unmatched junction bases numbered 10, after V lost 6 bases and J lost 3 bases. The CDR3 loop reads CASRKEYRGVYEQYF. For the CDR3, the DNA is TGTGCCAGCAGGAAAGAGTACAGGGGGGTCTACGAGCAGTACTTC.

This chain links TRBV7-9 with TRBJ2-1; possibly TRBD2 for D (6 bases). Germline values: CDR1 SEHNR, CDR2 FQNEAQ (reference sequence). V gave up 8 bases and J gave up 6 bases, with 8 bases separating them. The CDR3 extends over 11 amino acids. CDR3 amino acids: CASPRGNEQFF. CDR3 nucleotides: TGTGCCAGCCCGCGGGGCAATGAGCAGTTCTTC.

By share of the sample, this clonotype is medium-sized. This chain joins TRBV27 and TRBJ1-4, with D tentatively TRBD1 (5 bases). Per the germline V gene, CDR1 is MNHEY and CDR2 is SMNVEV (reference sequence). The germline V and J ends were trimmed by 0 bases and 7 bases, with 9 bases remaining between them. The CDR3 extends over 14 amino acids. The CDR3 protein is CASSLSRVGEKLFF. CDR3 nucleotide sequence: TGTGCCAGCAGTTTATCCAGGGTCGGTGAAAAACTGTTTTTT.

By its share, this clonotype is medium-sized (0.01 to 0.1%). The chain carries TRBV6-5 and TRBJ1-6, with D unresolved. The germline CDR1 and CDR2 sequences are MNHEY and SVGAGI. The CDR3 spans 11 residues. Between the trimmed V and J ends, which lost 9 bases and 5 bases, there was a span of 5 bases. The CDR3 is CASWDNSPLHF. CDR3 coding DNA: TGTGCCAGTTGGGATAATTCACCCCTCCACTTT.

Only a few counts were recorded for this clonotype. The chain has TRBV6-5 and TRBJ2-4, with D perhaps TRBD1 (5 bases). Per the germline V gene, CDR1 is MNHEY and CDR2 is SVGAGI. The CDR3 sequence is 17 residues long. The V gene lost 0 bases and the J gene lost 0 bases, with 12 bases spanning the gap. The CDR3 region is CASSYSVPRGAKNIQYF. DNA for the CDR3: TGTGCCAGCAGTTACTCGGTCCCAAGGGGAGCCAAAAACATTCAGTACTTC.

V and J are TRBV24-1 and TRBJ1-1, with D unresolved. The germline V gene encodes CDR1 KGHDR and CDR2 SFDVKD. V was shortened by 4 bases and J by 10 bases, with 9 bases between the two germline ends. The CDR3 contains 11 residues. The CDR3, as DNA: TGTGCCACCAGTGAGGGCAGTAGAGCTTTCTTT. Residues: CATSEGSRAFF.

This clonotype appeared a few times. The gene calls are TRBV5-6 and TRBJ2-1; 8 bases map to TRBD1. CDR1 and CDR2 from the germline V gene are SGHDT and YYEEEE. This CDR3 has 16 amino acids. Trimming removed 4 bases from V and 3 bases from J; junction bases left unmatched: 9. The CDR3 loop reads CASSREGTGLYNEQFF. Written as DNA, the CDR3 is TGTGCCAGCAGCCGGGAAGGGACAGGCCTCTACAATGAGCAGTTCTTC.

This clonotype ranks as medium-sized (0.01 to 0.1%). V gene TRBV29-1 combines with J gene TRBJ2-2; 8 bases align to TRBD2. J gave up 3 bases and V 4 bases, and 4 bases lay outside the gene matches. The CDR3 is made up of 14 amino acids. Germline lookup yields CDR1 SQVTM and CDR2 ANQGSEA. This CDR3 reads CSVGAGVYTGELFF. The CDR3 nucleotides read TGCAGCGTTGGAGCGGGAGTGTACACCGGGGAGCTGTTTTTT.

The sample holds a few counts of this clonotype. The gene calls are TRBV6-5 and TRBJ1-2, with TRBD1 matching over 11 bases. J lost 8 bases, V lost 6 bases, and 11 bases had no gene match. CDR1 is MNHEY, CDR2 SVGAGI, per germline. The CDR3 totals 15 residues. CDR3 residues: CASSNGQGAFLGYTF. Here the CDR3 DNA reads TGTGCCAGCAGCAACGGACAGGGGGCTTTCTTGGGCTACACCTTC.

The chain couples TRBV5-1 to TRBJ2-3; maybe TRBD2 (5 bases). Germline assignment: CDR1 SGHRS and CDR2 YFSETQ. V shed 0 bases and J shed 6 bases, with 11 bases lying between them. The CDR3 runs to 14 residues. The CDR3 bases are TGCGCCAGCAGCTTGGCTAGCCCACCGGATACGCAGTATTTT. It is translated as CASSLASPPDTQYF.

This clonotype came up a few times. The chain uses TRBV7-9 and TRBJ2-3; D ambiguous. The CDR3 contains 13 residues. V was cut by 11 bases and J by 0 bases, with 12 bases left in between. Germline assignment: CDR1 SEHNR and CDR2 FQNEAQ (reference sequence). The CDR3 sequence: CASGNWSTDTQYF. DNA of the CDR3: TGTGCCTCAGGTAACTGGAGCACAGATACGCAGTATTTT.

The rearrangement links TRBV20-1 to TRBJ1-2; 8 nucleotides align to TRBD1. The V and J ends lost 0 bases and 4 bases, in that order; junction bases with no gene match: 4. CDR1 and CDR2 (germline): DFQATT, SNEGSKA (reference sequence). The CDR3 has 14 amino acids. As DNA, the CDR3 is TGCAGTGCTAGAGATCAGGGGGCCACCTATGGCTACACCTTC. Protein sequence: CSARDQGATYGYTF.

The sample holds a few counts of this clonotype. The chain is built from TRBV20-1 and TRBJ2-5, with 12 nucleotides matching TRBD2. Germline CDR1 and CDR2: DFQATT and SNEGSKA (reference sequence). The CDR3 contains 15 residues. The trim removed 6 bases at V and 6 bases at J, leaving 11 bases unmatched. In DNA form, the CDR3 reads TGCAGTGCCCGAAGGTCTAGCGGGAGGGTGAAGACCCAGTACTTC. Protein: CSARRSSGRVKTQYF.

The chain couples TRBV7-9 to TRBJ2-3, with D perhaps matching TRBD1 or TRBD2 (5 bases each). CDR3 length: 14 amino acids. Trimming removed 6 bases from V and 3 bases from J, with 13 bases in between. Germline V CDR1 and CDR2: SEHNR, FQNEAQ (reference sequence). The CDR3 DNA sequence: TGTGCCAGCAGTTGGGGACCGAATACAGATACGCAGTATTTT. This encodes CASSWGPNTDTQYF.